Shown below are 29 T cell receptor beta chains from a single sample sequenced in a study of cytomegalovirus exposure and HLA in healthy donors. With 60 Vbeta and 13 Jbeta primers, the PCR was carried out. Clones were read by immunoSEQ multiplex PCR, and TCRdb kept only the in-frame ones, dropping some. Among 150,000 to 190,000 clones, around 82% were seen once, and the ten largest hold under 8%. Sequenced: PBMCs. These receptors came from a woman between 45 and 60 years old in good health and CMV-seropositive.

The chain has TRBV9 and TRBJ1-4, with D possibly TRBD1 on 5 matching bases. Germline V gene data show CDR1 as SGDLS and CDR2 as YYNGEE. Trimming took off 0 bases at V and 0 bases at J, with 9 bases between the two ends. The CDR3 loop spans 16 amino acids. CDR3 sequence (DNA): TGTGCCAGCAGCGTAGCTGCACAGGCAACTAATGAAAAACTGTTTTTT. Amino acid sequence: CASSVAAQATNEKLFF.

This clone was observed a few times. V and J are TRBV6-1 and TRBJ2-6, with D uncertain. The CDR3 totals 17 residues. The germline gives CDR1 MNHNS, CDR2 SASEGT. Trimming shortened V by 2 bases and J by 4 bases, and 15 bases separated the two germline ends. In DNA, the CDR3 is TGTGCCAGCAGTGAAACGGCCAGGCACGCCGGGGCCAACGTCCTGACTTTC. Translation: CASSETARHAGANVLTF.

The chain employs TRBV5-6 and TRBJ1-1; a weak D match, TRBD1 (5 bases). Between the trimmed V and J ends, which lost 7 bases and 10 bases, there was a span of 26 bases. Germline CDR1 and CDR2: SGHDT and YYEEEE. The CDR3 is made up of 15 amino acids. CDR3 loop: CASLLSGASRGVAFF. For the CDR3, the DNA is TGTGCCAGCCTGCTTAGCGGGGCCTCCCGAGGGGTAGCTTTCTTT.

The chain combines TRBV9 with TRBJ1-6; 8 positions agree with TRBD1. The CDR3 runs 16 residues. The germline V gene has CDR1 SGDLS and CDR2 YYNGEE. J gave up 6 bases and V 2 bases, and 7 bases lay outside the gene matches. As DNA, the CDR3 is TGTGCCAGCAGCGTGGCAAGTGACAGGGGTAATTCACCCCTCCACTTT. It encodes CASSVASDRGNSPLHF.

For the CDR3, the DNA is TGTGCCAGCAGCTTAGCGGCGGGACCCGTTGAAGCTTTCTTT. It yields the protein CASSLAAGPVEAFF. The V gene is TRBV7-6, the J gene TRBJ1-1; D perhaps matches TRBD1 (5 bases). Between the trimmed V and J ends, which lost 0 bases and 7 bases, there was a span of 12 bases. In germline, CDR1 is SGHVS, CDR2 FNYEAQ. The CDR3 runs 14 residues.

This rearrangement joins TRBV27 to TRBJ2-7, with 9 bases fitting TRBD2. The junction had 13 bases not matched to a gene; V was cut back by 5 bases and J by 5 bases. Germline values: CDR1 MNHEY, CDR2 SMNVEV (reference sequence). CDR3 length equals 16 residues. Here the CDR3 DNA reads TGTGCCAGCAGTCCGGGGGGTGGCGGGGGGGCCCACGAGCAGTACTTC. This translates into CASSPGGGGGAHEQYF.

This rearrangement joins TRBV27 to TRBJ2-4; TRBD2 agrees at 8 bases. J gave up 1 base and V 5 bases, and 7 bases lay outside the gene matches. Germline V gene data show CDR1 as MNHEY and CDR2 as SMNVEV (reference sequence). CDR3 length: 16 amino acids. CDR3 bases: TGTGCCAGCAGTCCTAGGACTAGCTTTGCCAAAAACATTCAGTACTTC. Its protein is CASSPRTSFAKNIQYF.

This clone has a single count. The gene calls are TRBV25-1 and TRBJ2-7; weak D call: TRBD1 (6 bases). This CDR3 comprises 13 residues. Germline CDR1 and CDR2: MGHDK and SYGVNS. V lost 4 bases and J 2 bases, leaving 9 bases between the germline ends. The CDR3 spells CASSGQGTYEQYF. The CDR3 DNA reads TGTGCCAGCAGTGGTCAGGGGACCTACGAGCAGTACTTC.

This sequence joins TRBV15 and TRBJ2-7; D gene unclear. Germline-derived CDR1 and CDR2 are LNHNV and YYDKDF (reference sequence). Trimming removed 1 base from V and 3 bases from J, with 10 bases in between. This CDR3 spans 14 amino acids. This CDR3 is CATSRGLSDYEQYF. CDR3 nucleotides: TGTGCCACCAGCAGAGGGTTATCAGACTACGAGCAGTACTTC.

The table lists this clone with a few counts. J is TRBJ2-6 and V is TRBV11-2; the match to TRBD1 covers 7 bases. Germline trimming cut 3 bases from V and 1 base from J; bases unmatched to any gene: 0. The CDR3 consists of 15 residues. Per germline, CDR1 SGHAT and CDR2 FQNNGV. CDR3 nucleotide sequence: TGTGCCAGCAGCTTGGGACAGTCTGGGGCCAACGTCCTGACTTTC. Its protein is CASSLGQSGANVLTF.

The V gene is TRBV19, the J gene TRBJ1-3; no clear D. This CDR3 is 14 amino acids long. Trimming removed 3 bases at V and 2 bases at J, with 8 bases between. The germline CDR1 and CDR2 sequences are LNHDA and SQIVND (reference sequence). DNA for the CDR3: TGTGCCAGTAGTATCGTAGGAGCTGGAAACACCATATATTTT. Translated: CASSIVGAGNTIYF.

The chain is built from TRBV6-1 and TRBJ2-3; 9 positions match TRBD1. CDR1 MNHNS and CDR2 SASEGT come from the germline V gene. CDR3 size: 15 residues. J was trimmed by 4 bases and V by 5 bases; bases with no gene match: 7. Written as DNA, the CDR3 is TGTGCCAGCAGTCCGGGACAGGGCAAGGCAGATACGCAGTATTTT. It encodes CASSPGQGKADTQYF.

The CDR3 here is CSVEEGGATFF. The DNA for the CDR3 is TGCAGCGTTGAGGAGGGTGGGGCTACTTTCTTT. The J gene is TRBJ1-1, the V gene TRBV29-1, with D perhaps matching TRBD1 (5 bases). Germline V gene sequence: CDR1 SQVTM, CDR2 ANQGSEA. V dropped 3 bases and J dropped 12 bases, with 14 bases sitting between them. The CDR3 runs to 11 residues.

V usage is TRBV28 and J usage is TRBJ1-3; D remains unclear. The CDR3 totals 15 residues. Trimming cost V 6 bases and J 4 bases, with 16 bases left between them. CDR1 and CDR2 (germline): MDHEN, SYDVKM. The CDR3 here is CASSPLSGGGNTIYF. The CDR3 DNA follows: TGTGCCAGCAGCCCACTCTCGGGTGGAGGAAACACCATATATTTT.

CDR3 sequence reads: CATTPTHRTGYEQYF. The CDR3 coding sequence is TGTGCCACCACACCGACGCACCGGACGGGGTACGAGCAGTACTTC. The J gene is TRBJ2-7, the V gene TRBV19; D possibly corresponds to TRBD2 (5 bases). The CDR3 is made up of 15 amino acids. CDR1 is LNHDA and CDR2 is SQIVND in the germline V gene (reference sequence). V lost 10 bases to trimming and J lost 4 bases, with 23 bases between them.

Points on this clone: This sample includes further DNA sequences coding for the same CDR3. This chain joins TRBV5-6 and TRBJ2-7, with TRBD1 matching over 7 bases. Trimming took 4 bases from V and 6 from J; bases not matched to a gene: 13. Germline CDR1 is SGHDT and CDR2 is YYEEEE. The CDR3 has 15 amino acids. CDR3 nucleotide sequence: TGTGCCAGCAGCCCATTCGGACAGGCCCCGGGCGAGCAGTACTTC. This gives the protein CASSPFGQAPGEQYF.

This clone was seen only once. In nucleotides, the CDR3 is TGTGCCAGCAGGTACCCGGACTCTTGGCGGGATGGCTACACCTTC. Translated: CASRYPDSWRDGYTF. V gene TRBV2 combines with J gene TRBJ1-2; D gene uncertain. Trimming stripped 6 bases from V and 6 bases from J, with 20 bases between. The CDR3 is made up of 15 amino acids. In germline, CDR1 is SNHLY, CDR2 FYNNEI.

The CDR3: CASSKGWTEQETQYF. The CDR3 nucleotides are TGTGCCAGCAGCAAAGGGTGGACAGAACAAGAGACCCAGTACTTC. V usage is TRBV11-2 and J usage is TRBJ2-5; tentatively, D is TRBD1 (6 bases). The CDR3 sequence is 15 residues long. Trimming removed 5 bases from V and 2 bases from J, with 15 bases in between. Germline assignment: CDR1 SGHAT and CDR2 FQNNGV.

The chain links TRBV6-4 to TRBJ1-2, with a weak D call TRBD1 (5 bases). The V end lost 5 bases, the J end lost 8 bases, and 21 bases lay between the germline ends. This CDR3 contains 15 residues. Germline values: CDR1 MRHNA, CDR2 SNTAGT. CDR3 loop: CASSQTQGSHGGYTF. The CDR3 DNA is TGTGCCAGCAGTCAGACCCAGGGTTCCCACGGCGGCTACACCTTC.

This chain joins TRBV30 and TRBJ2-3, with 7 bases identical to TRBD2. The germline V gene encodes CDR1 GTSNPN and CDR2 SVGIG (reference sequence). The CDR3 length is 20 residues. Trimming at V came to 3 bases and at J to 2 bases, leaving 23 bases not matched to a gene. The CDR3 DNA reads TGTGCCTGGAGCCCACGAAGGGTGCAGGGAATGGGGGGGTACACAGATACGCAGTATTTT. Translating it yields CAWSPRRVQGMGGYTDTQYF.

This clone was counted once. This chain connects TRBV9 to TRBJ1-2; D might be TRBD1 (5 bases). The CDR3 contains 12 residues. Germline V gene lookup returns CDR1 SGDLS and CDR2 YYNGEE. V was cut by 2 bases and J by 7 bases, with 9 bases left in between. The CDR3 DNA reads TGTGCCAGCAGCGTTCTGGGGGGTGGCTACACCTTC. It is translated as CASSVLGGGYTF.

This clone was recorded a few times. The genes are TRBV6-6 and TRBJ1-1; weak D call: TRBD1 (5 bases). V shed 8 bases and J shed 2 bases, with 15 bases lying between them. Germline CDR1 reads MNHNY; CDR2 reads SVGAGI (reference sequence). The CDR3 runs to 14 residues. CDR3 sequence: CASPPDRANTEAFF. CDR3 bases: TGTGCCAGCCCTCCCGACAGAGCCAACACTGAAGCTTTCTTT.

The gene calls are TRBV4-1 and TRBJ2-1; D remains unclear. The ends were cut back, 3 bases at V and 9 bases at J, with 21 bases in the middle. Germline lookup yields CDR1 MGHRA and CDR2 YSYEKL. The CDR3 consists of 16 residues. CDR3 DNA sequence: TGCGCCAGCAGCCAGATGAGCAACCCAAAATATCGTGAGCAGTTCTTC. Translation: CASSQMSNPKYREQFF.

This clone has just one count. The chain has TRBV9 and TRBJ1-3; D is unclear. This CDR3 is 15 amino acids long. CDR1 and CDR2 (germline): SGDLS, YYNGEE. Between the trimmed V and J ends, which lost 0 bases and 0 bases, there was a span of 7 bases. Here the CDR3 reads CASSVEADSGNTIYF. For the CDR3, the DNA is TGTGCCAGCAGCGTAGAAGCGGACTCTGGAAACACCATATATTTT.

The rearrangement links TRBV19 to TRBJ1-2; tentatively, D is TRBD1 (5 bases). The CDR3 sequence is 16 residues long. Trimming removed 5 bases at V and 0 bases at J, with 16 bases between. Looked up from germline, CDR1 is LNHDA and CDR2 is SQIVND (reference sequence). Written as DNA, the CDR3 is TGTGCCAGTAGTCCCCGGACATGGGAGGCTAACTATGGCTACACCTTC. It translates to CASSPRTWEANYGYTF.

This chain joins TRBV7-9 and TRBJ1-1; unclear D gene. Trimming stripped 6 bases from V and 1 base from J, with 9 bases between. CDR1 and CDR2 from the germline V gene are SEHNR and FQNEAQ (reference sequence). This CDR3 is 13 amino acids long. CDR3 residues: CASRNHGNTEAFF. The CDR3 DNA reads TGTGCCAGCAGGAATCACGGGAACACTGAAGCTTTCTTT.

The CDR3: CASSDPGAPKAFF. The CDR3 region has the DNA TGTGCCAGCAGCGACCCTGGGGCCCCCAAAGCTTTCTTT. The rearrangement links TRBV7-6 to TRBJ1-1; D might be TRBD1 (5 bases). This CDR3 has 13 residues. Germline assignment: CDR1 SGHVS and CDR2 FNYEAQ. Trimming took 5 bases from V and 9 from J, leaving 16 bases between them.

The J gene is TRBJ1-1, the V gene TRBV7-8; D call uncertain. This CDR3 comprises 14 residues. Trimming cost V 2 bases and J 0 bases, with 7 bases left between them. Per germline, CDR1 SGHVS and CDR2 FQNEAQ. CDR3 in DNA: TGTGCCAGCAGCTTAACTCTCATGAACACTGAAGCTTTCTTT. Translating it yields CASSLTLMNTEAFF. The full variable domain, with the rest looked up from reference TRBV7-8 and TRBJ1-1, is GAGVSQSPRYKVAKRGQDVALRCDPISGHVSLFWYQQALGQGPEFLTYFQNEAQLDKSGLPSDRFFAERPEGSVSTLKIQRTQQEDSAVYLCASSLTLMNTEAFFGQGTRLTVV.

The chain links TRBV7-9 to TRBJ2-7; D not resolved. This CDR3 region has 11 residues. Germline assignment: CDR1 SEHNR and CDR2 FQNEAQ (reference sequence). The ends were cut back, 5 bases at V and 3 bases at J, with 5 bases in the middle. The CDR3 is CASSLNYEQYF. The DNA of the CDR3 is TGTGCCAGCAGCCTTAACTACGAGCAGTACTTC.